This TCR beta chain was profiled in a study of T cells in tuberculosis. Per the germline V gene, CDR1 is SGHTS and CDR2 is YDEGEE. The CDR3 sequence is 15 residues long. Trimming cost V 10 bases and J 4 bases, with 23 bases left between them. Time point of the sample: new active TB diagnosis, blood taken before or within 7 days of starting treatment. Sequencing used immunoSEQ multiplex PCR; TCRdb keeps in-frame clones, though not all of them. Counted here are 25,000 to 35,000 clones, about 92% occurring once; the ten biggest clones make up 7%. This chain joins TRBV5-8 and TRBJ1-2, with D possibly being TRBD1 (5 bases). The material was PBMCs, obtained at tuberculosis diagnosis. The receptor was isolated from an adult with tuberculosis. Some clones in this sample may be carry-over from other donors' samples. This CDR3 reads CARPTGAENPYGYTF. In DNA form, the CDR3 reads TGTGCCCGACCCACAGGAGCCGAAAACCCCTATGGCTACACCTTC.